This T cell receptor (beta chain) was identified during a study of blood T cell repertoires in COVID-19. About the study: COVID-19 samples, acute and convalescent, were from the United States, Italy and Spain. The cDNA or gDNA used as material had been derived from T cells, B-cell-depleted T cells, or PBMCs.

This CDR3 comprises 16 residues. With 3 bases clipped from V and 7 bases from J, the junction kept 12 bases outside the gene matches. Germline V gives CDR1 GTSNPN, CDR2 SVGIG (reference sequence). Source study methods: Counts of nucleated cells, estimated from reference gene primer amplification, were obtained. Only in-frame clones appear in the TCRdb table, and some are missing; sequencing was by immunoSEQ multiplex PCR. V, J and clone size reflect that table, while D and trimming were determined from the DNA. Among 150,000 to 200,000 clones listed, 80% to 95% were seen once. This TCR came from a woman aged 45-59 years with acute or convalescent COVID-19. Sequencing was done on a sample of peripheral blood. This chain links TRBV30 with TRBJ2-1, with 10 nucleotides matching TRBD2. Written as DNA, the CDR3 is TGTGCCTGGAGCCGAAGCGGGAGGGCCGAGGGGAATGAGCAGTTCTTC. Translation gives CAWSRSGRAEGNEQFF.